The 25 T cell receptor beta chains below come from one sample, sequenced in a study of Ad26.COV2.S vaccination and SARS-CoV-2 variants. Clones were sequenced by immunoSEQ multiplex PCR, and TCRdb holds only the in-frame ones, with some missing. Seen here are 500,000 or so clones, around 88% observed once, and the top ten hold 9.5% to 15%. Sample treatment: 15 to 20 received Ad26.COV2.S at low or high dose, single or two shots; about 5 received placebo; per-sample allocation not given. Collection of the samples took place on day 63 after the first injection of vaccine or placebo. The input for sequencing was peripheral blood, taken in a trial of Ad26.COV2.S vaccine versus placebo. These receptors were collected from a person between 18 and 65 years old who received the Ad26.COV2.S COVID-19 vaccine or a placebo.

The V and J genes are TRBV30 and TRBJ1-6; 8 nucleotides line up with TRBD1. The germline V gene encodes CDR1 GTSNPN and CDR2 SVGIG (reference sequence). CDR3 length: 15 amino acids. J lost 10 bases, V lost 3 bases, and 11 bases had no gene match. The CDR3, as DNA: TGTGCCTGGAGAAACCGGGACAGGCGTTTGTCACCCCTCCACTTT. Amino acids: CAWRNRDRRLSPLHF. The whole variable domain, filled in from reference TRBV30 and TRBJ1-6, reads SQTIHQWPATLVQPVGSPLSLECTVEGTSNPNLYWYRQAAGRGLQLLFYSVGIGQISSEVPQNLSASRPQDRQFILSSKKLLLSDSGFYLCAWRNRDRRLSPLHFGNGTRLTVT.

Written as DNA, the CDR3 is TGTGCCAGCCGGGCCGAAATCTCCTACGAGCAGTACTTC. Protein sequence: CASRAEISYEQYF. The J gene is TRBJ2-7, the V gene TRBV2; D gene ambiguous. V was clipped by 8 bases and J by 0 bases, with 11 bases between them. There are 13 residues in the CDR3. The germline V gene encodes CDR1 SNHLY and CDR2 FYNNEI.

The chain is built from TRBV28 and TRBJ2-3; 8 positions agree with TRBD2. This CDR3 region has 15 residues. The germline V gene has CDR1 MDHEN and CDR2 SYDVKM. V lost 0 bases to trimming and J lost 3 bases; unmatched junction nucleotides: 2. CDR3: CASSLWTSETDTQYF. CDR3 nucleotide sequence: TGTGCCAGCAGTTTATGGACTAGCGAGACAGATACGCAGTATTTT. Using reference TRBV28 and TRBJ2-3 for the parts outside the CDR3, the full variable domain is DVKVTQSSRYLVKRTGEKVFLECVQDMDHENMFWYRQDPGLGLRLIYFSYDVKMKEKGDIPEGYSVSREKKERFSLILESASTNQTSMYLCASSLWTSETDTQYFGPGTRLTVL.

This clone was detected once. J is TRBJ2-7 and V is TRBV4-1; D is perhaps TRBD2 (5 bases). The V gene lost 2 bases and the J gene lost 5 bases, with 10 bases spanning the gap. The CDR3 sequence is 13 residues long. CDR1 and CDR2 from the germline V gene are MGHRA and YSYEKL. The CDR3 is CASSQLGMNEQYF. The DNA for the CDR3 is TGCGCCAGCAGCCAACTCGGGATGAACGAGCAGTACTTC.

The gene calls are TRBV5-1 and TRBJ2-1; TRBD2 agrees at 15 bases. The CDR3 contains 14 residues. J gave up 9 bases and V 8 bases, and 6 bases lay outside the gene matches. CDR1 SGHRS and CDR2 YFSETQ come from the germline V gene. This CDR3 is CASGLAGGFGEQFF. As DNA, the CDR3 is TGCGCCAGTGGACTAGCGGGAGGGTTTGGTGAGCAGTTCTTC.

The V call is TRBV6-4, the J call TRBJ2-6, with a weak D call TRBD2 (5 bases). V dropped 6 bases and J dropped 4 bases, with 16 bases sitting between them. Germline assignment: CDR1 MRHNA and CDR2 SNTAGT. The length of the CDR3 is 16 residues. In DNA form, the CDR3 reads TGTGCCAGCAGCCCCTCCGGGATACCCGGGGCCAACGTCCTGACTTTC. Translation gives CASSPSGIPGANVLTF.

The chain combines TRBV24-1 with TRBJ2-2, with a weak D call TRBD2 (5 bases). The CDR3 has 19 residues. Trimming cost V 0 bases and J 2 bases, with 18 bases left between them. From germline, CDR1 is KGHDR and CDR2 SFDVKD. The CDR3 DNA is TGTGCCACCAGTGATTTGCCCCCAACAACGGGATCTAACACCGGGGAGCTGTTTTTT. Translating gives CATSDLPPTTGSNTGELFF.

This sequence joins TRBV6-5 and TRBJ1-6; 7 nucleotides match TRBD1. This CDR3 has 15 residues. Per the germline V gene, CDR1 is MNHEY and CDR2 is SVGAGI. V shed 7 bases, J shed 4 bases, and the junction held 7 bases outside the gene matches. DNA of the CDR3: TGTGCCAGCACTGGACAGGATCCTTATAATTCACCCCTCCACTTT. Translation gives CASTGQDPYNSPLHF.

The V and J genes are TRBV28 and TRBJ1-5; no firm D call. Trimming stripped 2 bases from V and 7 bases from J, with 15 bases between. The CDR3 totals 15 residues. CDR1 MDHEN and CDR2 SYDVKM come from the germline V gene. The CDR3 region has the DNA TGTGCCAGCAGTTTACTCGTTGCGAAGGTACAGCCCCAGCATTTT. It specifies CASSLLVAKVQPQHF.

The chain carries TRBV28 and TRBJ1-1; perhaps TRBD1 as D (5 bases). This CDR3 comprises 14 residues. Per the germline V gene, CDR1 is MDHEN and CDR2 is SYDVKM. Trimming took off 2 bases at V and 1 base at J, with 8 bases between the two ends. This chain's CDR3 is CASSLRTTNTEAFF. CDR3 sequence (DNA): TGTGCCAGCAGTTTAAGGACAACGAACACTGAAGCTTTCTTT.

The V gene is TRBV9, the J gene TRBJ1-6; D unresolved. The CDR3 length is 14 residues. Germline values: CDR1 SGDLS, CDR2 YYNGEE. Between the trimmed V and J ends, which lost 1 base and 8 bases, there was a span of 10 bases. CDR3 sequence reads: CASSVRGGDSPLHF. CDR3 coding DNA: TGTGCCAGCAGCGTACGGGGTGGGGATTCACCCCTCCACTTT.

The V gene is TRBV7-2, the J gene TRBJ2-1; the D gene is possibly TRBD2 (6 bases). The V and J ends lost 8 bases and 6 bases respectively, with 17 bases between them. Germline values: CDR1 SGHTA, CDR2 FQGNSA. The length of the CDR3 is 14 residues. The chain's CDR3 is CASGSWRAFNEQFF. Here the CDR3 DNA reads TGTGCCAGCGGATCCTGGAGGGCCTTCAATGAGCAGTTCTTC.

The chain has TRBV11-1 and TRBJ2-1, with 8 bases identical to TRBD2. Germline loops: CDR1 SGHAT, CDR2 FQDESV (reference sequence). The CDR3 consists of 16 residues. J gave up 1 base and V 5 bases, and 7 bases lay outside the gene matches. CDR3: CASSHLGLGSYNEQFF. CDR3 DNA sequence: TGTGCCAGCAGCCACCTGGGACTAGGATCCTACAATGAGCAGTTCTTC. The whole variable domain, filled in from reference TRBV11-1 and TRBJ2-1, reads EAEVAQSPRYKITEKSQAVAFWCDPISGHATLYWYRQILGQGPELLVQFQDESVVDDSQLPKDRFSAERLKGVDSTLKIQPAELGDSAMYLCASSHLGLGSYNEQFFGPGTRLTVL.

The CDR3 protein is CASRATSAYTGELFF. CDR3 bases: TGTGCCAGCAGGGCTACTAGCGCGTACACCGGGGAGCTGTTTTTT. The chain combines TRBV2 with TRBJ2-2; 7 bases fit TRBD2. J gave up 3 bases and V 6 bases, and 7 bases lay outside the gene matches. This CDR3 contains 15 residues. Germline V lookup: CDR1 SNHLY, CDR2 FYNNEI. The full variable domain, its missing parts supplied by reference TRBV2 and TRBJ2-2, is EPEVTQTPSHQVTQMGQEVILRCVPISNHLYFYWYRQILGQKVEFLVSFYNNEISEKSEIFDDQFSVERPDGSNFTLKIRSTKLEDSAMYFCASRATSAYTGELFFGEGSRLTVL.

V and J are TRBV9 and TRBJ2-1; 8 bases agree with TRBD2. Germline V gives CDR1 SGDLS, CDR2 YYNGEE. The J segment lost 7 bases and the V segment lost 3 bases, leaving 6 bases of the junction unmatched. This CDR3 comprises 14 residues. CDR3 in DNA: TGTGCCAGCAGCGGAGGCGGGAGGTCTAATGAGCAGTTCTTC. It is translated as CASSGGGRSNEQFF.

This chain uses TRBV5-1 with TRBJ2-5; no clear D. Per germline, CDR1 SGHRS and CDR2 YFSETQ. The CDR3 is 15 residues long. V gave up 0 bases and J gave up 4 bases, with 13 bases separating them. CDR3 residues: CASSLGPTRLETQYF. CDR3 nucleotide sequence: TGCGCCAGCAGCTTGGGACCCACCCGACTAGAGACCCAGTACTTC.

The rearrangement joins TRBV6-5 to TRBJ1-2, with TRBD1 as a possible D gene (6 bases). This CDR3 has 16 residues. From germline, CDR1 is MNHEY and CDR2 SVGAGI. Trimming stripped 4 bases from V and 3 bases from J, with 18 bases between. CDR3: CASSSRGTRADYGYTF. The CDR3 DNA is TGTGCCAGCAGTTCCAGAGGGACAAGAGCCGACTATGGCTACACCTTC.

CDR3: CATSGANVLTF. The CDR3 region has the DNA TGTGCCACCTCCGGGGCCAACGTCCTGACTTTC. This rearrangement joins TRBV19 to TRBJ2-6; D gene uncertain. CDR3 size: 11 residues. CDR1 is LNHDA, CDR2 SQIVND, per germline (reference sequence). Trimming stripped 10 bases from V and 4 bases from J, with 5 bases between.

The chain recombines TRBV3-1 (or the pseudogene TRBV3-2) with TRBJ2-3; 8 bases map to TRBD1. Germline CDR1 reads LGHDT; CDR2 reads YNNKEL (reference sequence). V gave up 3 bases and J gave up 2 bases; unmatched junction bases: 1. The CDR3 has 14 amino acids. Here the CDR3 reads CASSQQGATDTQYF. As DNA, the CDR3 is TGTGCCAGCAGCCAGCAGGGGGCCACAGATACGCAGTATTTT.

V is TRBV7-9 and J is TRBJ2-2; 7 bases are shared with TRBD1. V lost 5 bases to trimming and J lost 0 bases; unmatched junction nucleotides: 6. Germline values: CDR1 SEHNR, CDR2 FQNEAQ (reference sequence). The CDR3 loop spans 16 amino acids. DNA of the CDR3: TGTGCCAGCAGCACGACGGACAGGACGAACACCGGGGAGCTGTTTTTT. It codes for CASSTTDRTNTGELFF. The full variable domain, in which reference TRBV7-9 and TRBJ2-2 provide the parts outside the CDR3, is DTGVSQNPRHKITKRGQNVTFRCDPISEHNRLYWYRQTLGQGPEFLTYFQNEAQLEKSRLLSDRFSAERPKGSFSTLEIQRTEQGDSAMYLCASSTTDRTNTGELFFGEGSRLTVL.

This rearrangement joins TRBV4-2 to TRBJ2-7; D possibly corresponds to TRBD2 (5 bases). Germline CDR1 and CDR2: LGHNA and YNFKEQ. This CDR3 has 15 amino acids. Trimming removed 0 bases from V and 0 bases from J, with 9 bases in between. CDR3 DNA sequence: TGTGCCAGCAGCCAAGATGGGCGGGCCTCCTACGAGCAGTACTTC. As protein: CASSQDGRASYEQYF.

This clone was seen only a few times. V gene TRBV9 combines with J gene TRBJ2-1, with TRBD2 matching over 10 bases. The CDR3 is made up of 14 amino acids. Germline V gene lookup returns CDR1 SGDLS and CDR2 YYNGEE. V trimming: 2 bases; J trimming: 6 bases; junction bases outside the gene matches: 2. CDR3 DNA sequence: TGTGCCAGCAGCGTGGGACTAGCGTTCAATGAGCAGTTCTTC. Protein product: CASSVGLAFNEQFF.

The chain employs TRBV29-1 and TRBJ1-6; 7 bases align to TRBD1. Losses at the gene ends were 5 bases for V and 7 bases for J; bases not matched to a gene: 5. This CDR3 spans 13 amino acids. The V gene's germline CDR1 is SQVTM and CDR2 ANQGSEA. Here the CDR3 reads CSVQTGTNSPLHF. The CDR3 DNA reads TGCAGCGTTCAGACAGGGACCAATTCACCCCTCCACTTT.

The chain has TRBV7-3 and TRBJ2-1; D perhaps matches TRBD2 (6 bases). This CDR3 has 13 amino acids. V was clipped by 2 bases and J by 9 bases, with 11 bases between them. Germline V gives CDR1 SGHTA, CDR2 FQGTGA. CDR3 amino acids: CASSLGLGGEQFF. CDR3 bases: TGTGCCAGCAGCTTAGGTTTGGGGGGTGAGCAGTTCTTC.

This chain joins TRBV30 and TRBJ2-4; D possibly corresponds to TRBD2 (5 bases). Germline CDR1 GTSNPN, CDR2 SVGIG (reference sequence). This CDR3 contains 12 residues. Trimming removed 2 bases at V and 8 bases at J, with 10 bases between. The CDR3 DNA reads as TGTGCCTGGAGTCCATACGGGGACATTCAGTACTTC. It yields the protein CAWSPYGDIQYF.